The 25 T cell receptor beta chains in this list originate from one sample, sequenced in a study of vaccination and CD4 T cells after COVID-19. The sample's treatment: approximately nine-day PBMC culture with coronavirus spike peptide pools or control peptides (ViraFEST assay). Cultured CD4+ T-cell DNA underwent Oncomine TCR Beta short-read sequencing. Each CDR3 protein gets one entry after TCRdb re-called the PCR reads with MiXCR. The sample holds over 9,000 distinct CDR3 sequences, around three fifths seen once. These receptors are not linked to any known antigen. The sequencing input was CD4+ T cells from blood, cultured in vitro. The source of these receptors is a human donor who had recovered from COVID-19.

The chain carries TRBV7-8 and TRBJ1-1, with a possible D match to TRBD1 (6 bases). CDR1 and CDR2 (germline): SGHVS, FQNEAQ. There are 14 residues in the CDR3. The V end lost 6 bases, the J end lost 5 bases, and 16 bases lay between the germline ends. The CDR3 DNA reads as TGTGCCAGCAGTCTCAGGGAAGGGACAACTGAAGCTTTCTTT. Amino acids: CASSLREGTTEAFF.

The chain uses TRBV7-6 and TRBJ1-2; D is perhaps TRBD1 (5 bases). Germline V gene lookup returns CDR1 SGHVS and CDR2 FNYEAQ. The CDR3 has 14 amino acids. V was clipped by 7 bases and J by 8 bases, with 20 bases between them. CDR3 DNA sequence: TGTGCCAGCACCAAAACGGCGGGGGGTATGGGCTACACCTTC. Translated, it gives CASTKTAGGMGYTF.

The chain combines TRBV2 with TRBJ2-2, with D perhaps TRBD2 (7 bases). The CDR3 runs to 16 residues. The V end was cut by 4 bases, the J end by 3 bases, with 15 bases between. Germline values: CDR1 SNHLY, CDR2 FYNNEI. The CDR3 region is CASSVLAGADTGELFF. DNA for the CDR3: TGTGCCAGCAGTGTTCTGGCGGGGGCGGACACCGGGGAGCTGTTTTTT.

This sequence joins TRBV6-1 and TRBJ1-1; 9 nucleotides line up with TRBD1. CDR1 is MNHNS, CDR2 SASEGT, per germline. V gave up 6 bases and J gave up 4 bases; unmatched junction bases: 9. The length of the CDR3 is 15 residues. Here the CDR3 reads CASRPSGTGFTEAFF. The DNA of the CDR3 is TGTGCCAGCAGGCCCTCCGGGACAGGGTTCACTGAAGCTTTCTTT.

The chain combines TRBV20-1 with TRBJ1-1, with D perhaps TRBD1 (6 bases). The germline V gene encodes CDR1 DFQATT and CDR2 SNEGSKA (reference sequence). The CDR3 totals 16 residues. The V end was cut by 2 bases, the J end by 4 bases, with 20 bases between. The CDR3 region is CSARIRDNRVRTEAFF. The CDR3 DNA reads TGCAGTGCTAGAATCCGGGACAACAGGGTACGCACTGAAGCTTTCTTT.

This chain connects TRBV19 to TRBJ2-7, with D perhaps matching TRBD1 (6 bases). Germline V gives CDR1 LNHDA, CDR2 SQIVND (reference sequence). Trimming took 9 bases from V and 5 from J, leaving 20 bases between them. The CDR3 spans 14 residues. The CDR3 coding sequence is TGTGCCAGCAGCGACTTACAGGGTCGCGACGAGCAGTACTTC. Translating gives CASSDLQGRDEQYF.

V and J are TRBV6-4 and TRBJ1-2; D ambiguous. The germline V and J ends were trimmed by 2 bases and 7 bases, with 5 bases remaining between them. Germline assignment: CDR1 MRHNA and CDR2 SNTAGT. The CDR3 extends over 11 amino acids. CDR3 residues: CASSDAFGYTF. DNA of the CDR3: TGTGCCAGCAGTGACGCCTTTGGCTACACCTTC.

This clonotype occurred a few times. This chain links TRBV27 with TRBJ1-3; D remains ambiguous. The germline gives CDR1 MNHEY, CDR2 SMNVEV (reference sequence). V was trimmed by 6 bases and J by 3 bases, leaving 12 bases between them. CDR3 length: 14 amino acids. The CDR3 bases are TGTGCCAGCAGGCCGGCGGGAGTTGGAAACACCATATATTTT. Amino acid sequence: CASRPAGVGNTIYF.

This chain joins TRBV28 and TRBJ1-3; 9 nucleotides align to TRBD1. Trimming cost V 6 bases and J 4 bases; bases outside gene matches: 4. CDR3 length: 14 amino acids. The germline CDR1 and CDR2 sequences are MDHEN and SYDVKM. CDR3 coding DNA: TGTGCCAGCAGAACAGGGGGCACCGGAAACACCATATATTTT. Translated, it gives CASRTGGTGNTIYF.

This rearrangement joins TRBV7-2 to TRBJ1-4, with TRBD1 matching over 7 bases. There are 13 residues in the CDR3. The V gene's germline CDR1 is SGHTA and CDR2 FQGNSA. With V trimmed by 3 bases and J by 9 bases, 4 bases remained unmatched. Written as DNA, the CDR3 is TGTGCCAGCAGCTTCAGGACAGGCCAAAAACTGTTTTTT. Translated, it gives CASSFRTGQKLFF.

This clonotype was seen only a few times. This chain connects TRBV20-1 to TRBJ2-3; D may be TRBD2 (6 bases). Germline loops: CDR1 DFQATT, CDR2 SNEGSKA (reference sequence). The CDR3 is 13 residues long. V was clipped by 7 bases and J by 2 bases, with 13 bases between them. Here the CDR3 reads CSVGGHSTDTQYF. The CDR3 nucleotides are TGCAGTGTCGGAGGGCACTCCACAGATACGCAGTATTTT.

This chain joins TRBV7-6 and TRBJ1-4; 8 nucleotides line up with TRBD1. CDR3 size: 15 residues. The trim removed 5 bases at V and 8 bases at J, leaving 10 bases unmatched. Germline V gene lookup returns CDR1 SGHVS and CDR2 FNYEAQ. The CDR3 loop is CASSPEQGGREKLFF. DNA of the CDR3: TGTGCCAGCAGCCCGGAACAGGGGGGGAGAGAAAAACTGTTTTTT.

The chain is built from TRBV19 and TRBJ1-5, with D perhaps TRBD1 (5 bases). CDR1 is LNHDA and CDR2 is SQIVND in the germline V gene (reference sequence). Deletions cut 6 bases from V and 0 bases from J, with 9 bases between. This CDR3 region has 14 residues. The CDR3 protein is CASRGGTSNQPQHF. The CDR3 coding sequence is TGTGCCAGTAGGGGGGGGACTAGCAATCAGCCCCAGCATTTT.

The chain recombines TRBV6-2 or TRBV6-3 with TRBJ1-2; D is unclear. CDR1 and CDR2 from the germline V gene are MNHEY and SVGEGT. The CDR3 totals 11 residues. Trimming stripped 2 bases from V and 8 bases from J, with 6 bases between. The CDR3 here is CASSYGYGYTF. Written as DNA, the CDR3 is TGTGCCAGCAGTTACGGGTACGGCTACACCTTC.

The chain is built from TRBV25-1 and TRBJ1-2, with D unresolved. The germline V gene encodes CDR1 MGHDK and CDR2 SYGVNS. Trimming pared 8 bases from V and 5 bases from J, leaving 18 bases between. This CDR3 spans 14 amino acids. CDR3 DNA sequence: TGTGCCAGCCAGAAAGCGGGAGGAAAGTATGGCTACACCTTC. Translated, it gives CASQKAGGKYGYTF.

The chain recombines TRBV7-2 with TRBJ1-1; D is undetermined. The germline V gene encodes CDR1 SGHTA and CDR2 FQGNSA. There are 15 residues in the CDR3. The germline V and J ends were trimmed by 6 bases and 4 bases, with 18 bases remaining between them. The CDR3: CASRPWADGSTEAFF. CDR3 in DNA: TGTGCCAGCAGGCCCTGGGCAGACGGCTCCACTGAAGCTTTCTTT.

The chain employs TRBV7-3 and TRBJ2-2; the match to TRBD2 covers 11 bases. This CDR3 has 15 residues. From germline, CDR1 is SGHTA and CDR2 FQGTGA. J lost 6 bases, V lost 5 bases, and 5 bases had no gene match. CDR3 protein: CASSILAGVPGELFF. In DNA form, the CDR3 reads TGTGCCAGCAGCATACTAGCGGGGGTCCCCGGGGAGCTGTTTTTT.

This clonotype was detected a few times. The chain has TRBV5-1 and TRBJ2-7; D may be TRBD1 (7 bases). Trimming shortened V by 1 base and J by 3 bases, and 11 bases separated the two germline ends. The V gene's germline CDR1 is SGHRS and CDR2 YFSETQ. CDR3 size: 14 residues. CDR3 nucleotide sequence: TGCGCCAGCAGCTTGACAGGGGAGGTCTACGAGCAGTACTTC. The encoded protein is CASSLTGEVYEQYF.

The chain has TRBV12-3 or TRBV12-4 and TRBJ1-4; 8 bases agree with TRBD1. V lost 6 bases, J lost 14 bases, and 17 bases stayed unmatched. The CDR3 has 15 residues. The CDR3 reads CASRKAGTGREMLFF. The CDR3 DNA reads as TGTGCCAGCAGAAAGGCCGGGACAGGCCGAGAAATGCTGTTTTTT.

This chain uses TRBV7-2 with TRBJ1-2; the D is unclear. V lost 1 base to trimming and J lost 3 bases, with 6 bases between them. Per germline, CDR1 SGHTA and CDR2 FQGNSA. The CDR3 has 13 amino acids. The CDR3 nucleotides read TGTGCCAGCAGCTTAGACACCTACTATGGCTACACCTTC. The encoded protein is CASSLDTYYGYTF.

V gene TRBV20-1 combines with J gene TRBJ2-1; D possibly corresponds to TRBD2 (5 bases). Judging by the DNA end, TRBJ2-7 fits better; the J call may be wrong. The V gene's germline CDR1 is DFQATT and CDR2 SNEGSKA (reference sequence). CDR3 length: 13 residues. CDR3 DNA sequence: TGCAGTGCTAGAGAGGACTTGAACTACGAGCAGTACTTC. Translating it yields CSAREDLNYEQYF.

The genes are TRBV12-3 or TRBV12-4 and TRBJ1-2, with D uncertain. Between the trimmed V and J ends, which lost 5 bases and 1 base, there was a span of 8 bases. There are 13 residues in the CDR3. Here the CDR3 DNA reads TGTGCCAGCAGTCGGACGGTTAACTATGGCTACACCTTC. Its translation: CASSRTVNYGYTF.

V and J are TRBV20-1 and TRBJ1-4, with a weak D call TRBD1 (6 bases). Trimming shortened V by 6 bases and J by 2 bases, and 13 bases separated the two germline ends. Germline V gene data show CDR1 as DFQATT and CDR2 as SNEGSKA (reference sequence). The CDR3 has 14 amino acids. In DNA form, the CDR3 reads TGCAGTGCCCCAAAAGGGGGGACTAATGAAAAACTGTTTTTT. It yields the protein CSAPKGGTNEKLFF.

The rearrangement links TRBV28 to TRBJ1-5; D call uncertain. CDR1 and CDR2 (germline): MDHEN, SYDVKM. The CDR3 totals 16 residues. V gave up 1 base and J gave up 0 bases, with 10 bases separating them. CDR3 region: CASSLLSKLSNQPQHF. As DNA, the CDR3 is TGTGCCAGCAGTTTATTATCAAAGCTTAGCAATCAGCCCCAGCATTTT.

V usage is TRBV7-2 and J usage is TRBJ1-3, with no clear D. Germline CDR1 and CDR2: SGHTA and FQGNSA. The V end lost 2 bases, the J end lost 2 bases, and 13 bases lay between the germline ends. The CDR3 is 16 amino acids. The CDR3 DNA follows: TGTGCCAGCAGCTTAAGTTCCCACCTCGCTGGAAACACCATATATTTT. Protein: CASSLSSHLAGNTIYF.